This TCR beta chain was sequenced in a study of T cells in Graves' hyperthyroidism and ophthalmopathy. Findings and caveats of the study: Most thyroid clonotypes expanded above 0.001 appeared in blood too.

For Graves' hyperthyroidism to be stable, ophthalmopathy could not progress within 18 months. The CDR3 contains 18 residues. Trimming left V 1 base short and J 7 bases short, with 23 bases between. Looked up from germline, CDR1 is SGHRS and CDR2 is YFSETQ. With regard to this clonotype: The target antigen is unknown.

Authors of the study amplified TCR beta CDR3 regions from RNA transcripts. When the TCR CDR3 underwent first-round RT-PCR, the HTBI primer set was used. TCRdb reanalysed the multiplex PCR reads using MiXCR and keeps one entry per CDR3 protein. The sample lists hundreds of thousands of distinct CDR3 sequences; over 35% were seen once. The chain employs TRBV5-1 and TRBJ2-2; perhaps TRBD2 as D (6 bases). This receptor was obtained from a young man with Graves' hyperthyroidism. Sequenced sample: blood. The CDR3 loop is CASSLPSGTLGWDGELFF. CDR3 DNA: TGCGCCAGCAGCTTGCCCTCCGGGACTCTCGGATGGGACGGGGAGCTGTTTTTT. Full variable domain (missing parts from reference TRBV5-1 and TRBJ2-2): KAGVTQTPRYLIKTRGQQVTLSCSPISGHRSVSWYQQTPGQGLQFLFEYFSETQRNKGNFPGRFSGRQFSNSRSEMNVSTLELGDSALYLCASSLPSGTLGWDGELFFGEGSRLTVL.